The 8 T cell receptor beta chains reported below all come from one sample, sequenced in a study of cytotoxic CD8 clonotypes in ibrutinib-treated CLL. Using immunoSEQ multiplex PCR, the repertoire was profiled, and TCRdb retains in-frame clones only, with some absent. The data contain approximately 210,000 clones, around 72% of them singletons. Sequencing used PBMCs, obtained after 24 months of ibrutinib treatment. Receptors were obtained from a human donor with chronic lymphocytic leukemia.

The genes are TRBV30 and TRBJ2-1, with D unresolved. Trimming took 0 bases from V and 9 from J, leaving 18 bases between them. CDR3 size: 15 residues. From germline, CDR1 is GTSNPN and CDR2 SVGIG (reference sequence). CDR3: CAWSVRPSGPVEQFF. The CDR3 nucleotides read TGTGCCTGGAGTGTACGACCCTCAGGCCCCGTTGAGCAGTTCTTC. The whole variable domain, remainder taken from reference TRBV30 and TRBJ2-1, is SQTIHQWPATLVQPVGSPLSLECTVEGTSNPNLYWYRQAAGRGLQLLFYSVGIGQISSEVPQNLSASRPQDRQFILSSKKLLLSDSGFYLCAWSVRPSGPVEQFFGPGTRLTVL.

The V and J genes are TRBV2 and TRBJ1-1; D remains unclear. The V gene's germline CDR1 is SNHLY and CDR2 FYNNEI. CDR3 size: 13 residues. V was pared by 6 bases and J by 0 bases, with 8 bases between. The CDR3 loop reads CASRIGLNTEAFF. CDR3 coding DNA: TGTGCCAGCAGGATAGGACTGAACACTGAAGCTTTCTTT.

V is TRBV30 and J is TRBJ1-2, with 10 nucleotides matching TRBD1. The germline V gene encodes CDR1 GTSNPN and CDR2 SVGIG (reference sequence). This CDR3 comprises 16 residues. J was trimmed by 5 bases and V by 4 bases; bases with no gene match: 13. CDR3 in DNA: TGTGCCTGGAACATTCCTTGGGGACAGGGGATTTATGGCTACACCTTC. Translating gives CAWNIPWGQGIYGYTF.

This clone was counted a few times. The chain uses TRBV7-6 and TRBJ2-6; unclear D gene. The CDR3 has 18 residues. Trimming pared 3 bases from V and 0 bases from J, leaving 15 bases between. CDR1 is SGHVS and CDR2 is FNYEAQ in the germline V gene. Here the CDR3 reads CASSFFLDPSSGANVLTF. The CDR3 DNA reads TGTGCCAGCAGCTTTTTCCTAGACCCTAGCTCTGGGGCCAACGTCCTGACTTTC. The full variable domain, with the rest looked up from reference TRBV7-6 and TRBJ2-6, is GAGVSQSPRYKVTKRGQDVALRCDPISGHVSLYWYRQALGQGPEFLTYFNYEAQQDKSGLPNDRFSAERPEGSISTLTIQRTEQRDSAMYRCASSFFLDPSSGANVLTFGAGSRLTVL.

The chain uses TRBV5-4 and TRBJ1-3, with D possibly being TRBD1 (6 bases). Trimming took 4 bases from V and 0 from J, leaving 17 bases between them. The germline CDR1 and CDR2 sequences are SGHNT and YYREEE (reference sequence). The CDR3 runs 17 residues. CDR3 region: CASSPDPSRGSGNTIYF. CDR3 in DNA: TGTGCCAGCAGCCCCGACCCTTCCAGGGGCTCTGGAAACACCATATATTTT.

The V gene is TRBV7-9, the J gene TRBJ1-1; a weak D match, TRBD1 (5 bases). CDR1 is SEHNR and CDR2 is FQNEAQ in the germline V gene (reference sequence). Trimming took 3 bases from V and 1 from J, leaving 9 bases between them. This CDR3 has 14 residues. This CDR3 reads CASSLIGGNTEAFF. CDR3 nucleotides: TGTGCCAGCAGCTTGATCGGGGGGAACACTGAAGCTTTCTTT.

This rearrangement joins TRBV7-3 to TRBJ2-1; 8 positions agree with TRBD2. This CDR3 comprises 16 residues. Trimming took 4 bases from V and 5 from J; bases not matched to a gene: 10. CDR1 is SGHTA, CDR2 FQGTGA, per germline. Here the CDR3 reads CASSSYLAGGHNEQFF. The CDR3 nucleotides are TGTGCCAGCAGCTCCTACCTGGCGGGAGGACACAATGAGCAGTTCTTC.

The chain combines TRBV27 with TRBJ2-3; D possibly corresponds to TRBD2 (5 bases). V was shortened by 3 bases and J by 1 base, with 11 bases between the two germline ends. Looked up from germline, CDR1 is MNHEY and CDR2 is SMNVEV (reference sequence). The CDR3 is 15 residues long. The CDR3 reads CASSFVRARTDTQYF. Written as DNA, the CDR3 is TGTGCCAGCAGTTTTGTGCGGGCTCGCACAGATACGCAGTATTTT.